A selection of T cell receptor beta chains follows, all from one sample in a study of OX40 agonist ivuxolimab in advanced cancers. Assay used: immunoSEQ multiplex PCR; TCRdb lists only in-frame clones, some missing. This table holds some 65,000 clones, about nine tenths found once. The starting material was CD4+ or CD8+ T cells sorted from blood, obtained in a trial of the OX40 agonist ivuxolimab. The receptor source for this set is an adult with an advanced solid tumor such as melanoma, head and neck, liver or kidney cancer. The CDR3 runs from the conserved cysteine through the conserved F or W. A D gene is named only where the DNA matches it firmly. Part of the rows lack a size; the others show once, few, many or a class for expanded clones.

TRBJ1-2 | TRBV11-2 | - | - | CASSSSRGHYGYTF | TGTGCCAGCAGCTCTAGCAGAGGGCACTATGGCTACACCTTC
TRBJ2-3 | TRBV5-4 | TRBD1 | - | CASSPAQTGALGDTQYF | TGTGCCAGCAGCCCCGCACAGACAGGGGCCTTGGGAGATACGCAGTATTTT
TRBJ2-7 | TRBV7-9 | - | - | CASTTTGISYEQYF | TGTGCCAGCACCACTACGGGGATTTCCTACGAGCAGTACTTC
TRBJ2-5 | TRBV2 | TRBD1 | - | CALQGRVGTQYF | TGTGCGCTACAGGGGCGCGTTGGGACCCAGTACTTC
TRBJ1-1 | TRBV6-5 | - | - | CASSPGGRTEAFF | TGTGCCAGCAGTCCGGGGGGTCGGACTGAAGCTTTCTTT
TRBJ2-3 | TRBV19 | TRBD1 | - | CASSEPGTGKTDTQYF | TGTGCCAGTAGTGAACCCGGGACAGGGAAAACAGATACGCAGTATTTT
TRBJ2-2 | TRBV12-5 | - | - | CASGLLARGVIPLNTGELFF | TGTGCTAGTGGTTTGCTGGCCAGGGGAGTAATCCCACTCAACACCGGGGAGCTGTTTTTT
TRBJ2-3 | TRBV5-1 | - | - | CASSLGAQPNTDTQYF | TGCGCCAGCAGCTTGGGCGCTCAGCCCAACACAGATACGCAGTATTTT
TRBJ2-5 | TRBV29-1 | - | - | CSVEAKETQYF | TGCAGCGTTGAGGCCAAAGAGACCCAGTACTTC
TRBJ2-2 | TRBV6-5 | - | - | CASGEGLHHTGELFF | TGTGCCAGCGGAGAGGGACTTCATCACACCGGGGAGCTGTTTTTT
TRBJ2-7 | TRBV30 | - | - | CAWSSPLYEQYF | TGTGCCTGGAGTAGCCCATTGTACGAGCAGTACTTC
TRBJ1-2 | TRBV20-1 | - | - | CSARVGHGYTF | TGCAGTGCTAGAGTGGGCCATGGCTACACCTTC
TRBJ1-4 | TRBV27 | - | - | CASSTDIRRTNEKLFF | TGTGCCAGCAGTACCGACATTCGCCGGACTAATGAAAAACTGTTTTTT
TRBJ1-2 | TRBV7-9 | - | - | CASSRDLGPIYGYTF | TGTGCCAGCAGCCGGGACCTAGGCCCCATCTATGGCTACACCTTC
TRBJ1-2 | TRBV5-1 | - | - | CASSLGTGLDYGYTF | TGCGCCAGCAGCTTGGGGACGGGGTTGGACTATGGCTACACCTTC
TRBJ2-7 | TRBV19 | TRBD2 | - | CASRPPGGGSYEQYF | TGTGCCAGTAGACCCCCCGGGGGGGGCTCCTACGAGCAGTACTTC
TRBJ2-7 | TRBV9 | - | - | CASSVAGLGIGEQYF | TGTGCCAGCAGCGTCGCGGGGCTCGGAATAGGAGAGCAGTACTTC
TRBJ1-3 | TRBV19 | - | - | CASSESNYRSGNTIYF | TGTGCCAGTAGTGAATCTAACTATCGCTCTGGAAACACCATATATTTT
TRBJ2-4 | TRBV4-1 | TRBD2 | - | CASSHELAGDIQYF | TGCGCCAGCAGCCACGAACTAGCGGGGGACATTCAGTACTTC
TRBJ2-1 | TRBV5-6 | - | - | CATVGKATKGQFF | TGTGCCACCGTGGGGAAAGCCACCAAGGGGCAGTTCTTC
TRBJ2-3 | TRBV19 | - | - | CASSAGREQYF | TGTGCCAGTAGCGCTGGTAGGGAGCAGTATTTT
TRBJ1-2 | TRBV5-8 | - | - | CASSLMGGGGHTF | TGTGCCAGCAGCTTGATGGGGGGCGGTGGCCACACCTTC
TRBJ1-2 | TRBV19 | - | - | CASTVESNYGYTF | TGTGCCAGTACGGTAGAGTCTAACTATGGCTACACCTTC
TRBJ1-2 | TRBV5-1 | TRBD1 | - | CASSSTTGVSYGYTF | TGCGCCAGCAGCTCGACTACAGGGGTGTCCTATGGCTACACCTTC
TRBJ1-2 | TRBV5-1 | - | - | CASSPDRLQSVF | TGCGCCAGCAGCCCCGATCGTCTACAGTCAGTCTTC
TRBJ2-5 | TRBV9 | - | - | CASSVGQVKVGETQYF | TGTGCCAGCAGCGTAGGGCAGGTAAAAGTGGGAGAGACCCAGTACTTC
TRBJ2-1 | TRBV12-5 | TRBD2 | - | CASGRTSGKYNEQFF | TGTGCTAGTGGACGGACTAGCGGGAAATACAATGAGCAGTTCTTC
TRBJ1-1 | TRBV19 | - | once | CASASQGEGTEAFF | TGTGCCAGTGCGTCACAGGGAGAGGGCACTGAAGCTTTCTTT
TRBJ1-1 | TRBV6-1 | TRBD1 | - | CASSEPTGYTEAFF | TGTGCCAGCAGTGAACCGACAGGGTACACTGAAGCTTTCTTT
TRBJ1-4 | TRBV6-5 | TRBD1 | - | CASRAPGQGGEKLFF | TGTGCCAGCAGAGCCCCGGGACAGGGCGGCGAAAAACTGTTTTTT
TRBJ1-1 | TRBV29-1 | TRBD1 | - | CSVEDPRDRGRGTEAFF | TGCAGCGTTGAAGATCCTCGGGACAGGGGGCGGGGCACTGAAGCTTTCTTT
TRBJ2-2 | TRBV2 | TRBD1 | - | CASSEVGTGPDGELFF | TGTGCCAGCAGTGAAGTGGGGACAGGGCCCGACGGGGAGCTGTTTTTT
TRBJ2-1 | TRBV19 | TRBD2 | - | CASSPGRLATDYNEQFF | TGTGCCAGTAGTCCCGGGCGACTAGCGACAGACTACAATGAGCAGTTCTTC
TRBJ1-1 | TRBV18 | TRBD1 | - | CASSPPGQGGTEAFF | TGTGCCAGCTCACCACCGGGACAGGGGGGGACTGAAGCTTTCTTT
TRBJ1-4 | TRBV7-2 | - | - | CASSQVGQREKLFF | TGTGCCAGCAGCCAGGTGGGGCAGCGGGAAAAACTGTTTTTT
TRBJ1-2 | TRBV27 | - | few | CASRPRSGINYGYTF | TGTGCCAGCAGGCCCCGGTCGGGGATCAACTATGGCTACACCTTC
TRBJ2-7 | TRBV5-1 | TRBD1 | - | CASSLTGETSYEQYF | TGCGCCAGCAGCTTGACAGGGGAAACTTCCTACGAGCAGTACTTC
TRBJ2-7 | TRBV11-3 | TRBD2 | - | CASSPRLGRGGYDYEQYF | TGTGCCAGCAGTCCTAGGTTAGGGCGGGGGGGATACGACTACGAGCAGTACTTC
TRBJ1-4 | TRBV11-2 | - | once | CASGSRGGPLAANEKLFF | TGTGCCAGCGGATCCCGGGGGGGCCCCTTAGCGGCTAATGAAAAACTGTTTTTT
TRBJ2-5 | TRBV5-1 | TRBD2 | once | CASGPTSGGPGTQYF | TGCGCCAGCGGACCTACCAGCGGGGGACCAGGGACCCAGTACTTC